This T cell receptor (beta chain) comes out of a study of T-cell reconstitution after alpha-beta-depleted transplantation in children. V was pared by 6 bases and J by 2 bases, with 11 bases between. Germline CDR1 is SQVTM and CDR2 is ANQGSEA. The CDR3 runs 13 residues. TCRbeta library construction was performed incorporating unique molecular identifiers. MiXCR was run by TCRdb on the PCR reads, yielding one entry per CDR3 protein. The table records approximately 650,000 distinct CDR3 sequences, roughly 13% of them present only once. This clonotype was found many times. Its antigen is unknown. Points from the study as a whole: T-cell counts and diversity were attributed mostly to newly produced T cells one year after transplant. Reported findings indicate that, about two months after transplant, alpha-beta T cells came from several hundred expanded clones, which were derived from non-depleted graft cells.

The rearrangement uses TRBV29-1 and TRBJ1-5; D remains ambiguous. Material: PBMCs, obtained before TCRalphabeta/CD19-depleted stem cell transplant. This clonotype was sampled from a girl aged 2 to 9 with congenital amegakaryocytic thrombocytopenia, due to receive a stem cell transplant. The chain's CDR3 is CSVWVGGNQPQHF. CDR3 DNA: TGCAGCGTGTGGGTTGGAGGCAATCAGCCCCAGCATTTT.